This TCR beta chain stems from a study of technical replicates of blood from a few donors. Clones were sequenced by immunoSEQ multiplex PCR, and TCRdb holds only the in-frame ones, with some missing. The sample holds approximately 15,000 clones, over 75% seen once. The source is a human donor in good health. Sample: PBMCs.

The CDR3 region has the DNA TGTGCCAGCAGCTTAAGCGGGCCCGTCACCGGGGAGCTGTTTTTT. Translation gives CASSLSGPVTGELFF. The rearrangement links TRBV7-3 to TRBJ2-2, with a tentative D call TRBD2 (5 bases). Between the trimmed V and J ends, which lost 1 base and 4 bases, there was a span of 10 bases. Germline V lookup: CDR1 SGHTA, CDR2 FQGTGA. This CDR3 has 15 residues.